This TCR beta chain was recorded in a study of OX40 agonist ivuxolimab in advanced cancers. Assay: immunoSEQ multiplex PCR; the TCRdb copy retains only in-frame clones and omits some. The sample records tens of thousands of clones, approximately 87% being singletons. The CDR3 runs to 13 residues. With 7 bases removed from V and 1 base from J, the gap between germline ends came to 10 bases. Germline V lookup: CDR1 MNHNS, CDR2 SASEGT. The chain links TRBV6-1 to TRBJ1-1; D is perhaps TRBD1 (5 bases). The origin of this receptor is an adult with an advanced solid tumor such as melanoma, head and neck, liver or kidney cancer. Here the sequenced sample was CD4+ or CD8+ T cells sorted from blood, taken in a trial of the OX40 agonist ivuxolimab. In nucleotides, the CDR3 is TGTGCCAGCATGACCGGACAGAACACTGAAGCTTTCTTT. Residues: CASMTGQNTEAFF.